A selection of T cell receptor beta chains follows, all from one sample in a study of blood T cell repertoires in COVID-19. The data were produced by immunoSEQ multiplex PCR, yet TCRdb's version contains in-frame clones alone and is incomplete. Among 50,000 to 80,000 clones listed, more than 75% were seen once. What was sequenced was peripheral blood. The receptors were sampled from a man in his fifties or sixties with COVID-19, enrolled during active disease. The CDR3 runs from the conserved cysteine through the conserved F or W. Fields, in order: D gene, J gene, clone size, V gene, CDR3 DNA, CDR3 protein. A D gene is named only where the DNA matches it firmly. Where a row states a size, it is once, few, many or the class of an expanded clone; other rows omit it.

>NA|TRBJ2-7|NA|TRBV12-3/TRBV12-4
TGTGCCAGCAGTTATACGACTAGTCTCGAGCAGTACTTC
CASSYTTSLEQYF
>TRBD1|TRBJ1-6|once|TRBV7-9
TGTGCCAGCCACGGACAGGGCAATTCACCCCTCCACTTT
CASHGQGNSPLHF
>NA|TRBJ1-2|few|TRBV14
TGTGCCAGCAGCCAGGGGGGGGCCTATGGCTACACCTTC
CASSQGGAYGYTF
>NA|TRBJ2-3|NA|TRBV10-1
TGCGCCAGCAGTGAAATTGGGGCTGATACGCAGTATTTT
CASSEIGADTQYF
>NA|TRBJ1-3|NA|TRBV28
TGTGCCAGCAGGGCAGGGCTTGCTGGAAACACCATATATTTT
CASRAGLAGNTIYF
>TRBD2|TRBJ2-7|NA|TRBV5-1
TGCGCCAGCAGCTTGGATCGAGCGGGAGGAAGCTCCTACGAGCAGTACTTC
CASSLDRAGGSSYEQYF
>NA|TRBJ1-3|NA|TRBV30
TGTGCCTGGAGCGACAGCTCTGTAAGGGGAAACACCATATATTTT
CAWSDSSVRGNTIYF
>TRBD1|TRBJ2-7|NA|TRBV3-1/TRBV3-2
TGTGCCACCGCACAGGTCTCGTACCGGGACAGGATGAACGAGCAGTACTTC
CATAQVSYRDRMNEQYF
>NA|TRBJ1-3|NA|TRBV18
TGTGCCAGCTCACCACCCTCGGGCTCTGGAAACACCATATATTTT
CASSPPSGSGNTIYF
>TRBD2|TRBJ2-1|NA|TRBV10-3
TGTGCCATCAGTGAGTCCGGGACGCGGGGGTCCTACAATGAGCAGTTCTTC
CAISESGTRGSYNEQFF
>NA|TRBJ2-5|NA|TRBV7-9
TGTGCCAGCAGCTTACGGAAAGAGACTGTCACCCAAGAGACCCAGTACTTC
CASSLRKETVTQETQYF
>NA|TRBJ1-4|NA|TRBV29-1
TGCAGCGTTTACAGGGCCGGGACTGAAAAACTGTTTTTT
CSVYRAGTEKLFF
>TRBD1|TRBJ1-2|NA|TRBV19
TGTGCCAGTAGCGACAGGGGCAACTATGGCTACACCTTC
CASSDRGNYGYTF
>NA|TRBJ2-7|NA|TRBV2
TGTGCCGGTAGACTGTACTCCTACGAGCAGTACTTC
CAGRLYSYEQYF
>NA|TRBJ1-5|few|TRBV6-5
TGTGCCAGCAGTCCGGACACCGCTCAGCCCCAGCATTTT
CASSPDTAQPQHF
>NA|TRBJ2-7|NA|TRBV10-3
TGTGCCATCAGTGAAGGAATTGCGGACGAGCAGTACTTC
CAISEGIADEQYF
>NA|TRBJ2-7|NA|TRBV7-2
TGTGCCAGCAGCTTAGGGGCAGGTTTTACCTACGAGCAGTACTTC
CASSLGAGFTYEQYF
>TRBD2|TRBJ2-1|NA|TRBV5-1
TGCGCCAGCAGCTGGGGTGGGACTAGCGGTAGTGAGCAGTTCTTC
CASSWGGTSGSEQFF
>TRBD2|TRBJ2-7|NA|TRBV20-1
TGCAGTGCTAGTTTGCGGGAGACCACCTACGAGCAGTACTTC
CSASLRETTYEQYF
>TRBD1|TRBJ1-3|NA|TRBV5-5
TGTGCCAGCAGCAGAACAGGGGGCGCGGGAAACACCATATATTTT
CASSRTGGAGNTIYF
>NA|TRBJ2-2|NA|TRBV9
TGTGCCAGCAGCGTAGGCGACACCGGGGAGCTGTTTTTT
CASSVGDTGELFF
>TRBD1|TRBJ1-4|NA|TRBV30
TGTGCCTGGAGCGCTGGACAGGTTAAACCACTGTTTTTT
CAWSAGQVKPLFF
>NA|TRBJ1-2|NA|TRBV30
TGTGCCTGGAATCAGGGGAGTGGCTATGGCTACACCTTC
CAWNQGSGYGYTF
>NA|TRBJ2-7|NA|TRBV20-1
TGCAGTGCTAGTCCTACCCCCACAGGGTCCGAGCAGTACTTC
CSASPTPTGSEQYF
>TRBD1|TRBJ2-1|few|TRBV5-1
TGCGCCAGCAGCCCGCAGGGGGCTTACGAGCAGTTCTTC
CASSPQGAYEQFF
>NA|TRBJ2-3|NA|TRBV7-2
TGTGCCAGCAGCTTATTTGTTGCAGGGCCGAGCACAGATACGCAGTATTTT
CASSLFVAGPSTDTQYF
>TRBD1|TRBJ1-6|NA|TRBV27
TGTGCCACCAAAACCCGAGAGGGGGCGGTCGATTCACCCCTCCACTTT
CATKTREGAVDSPLHF